The clone carrying this TCR beta chain came up many times. The sample belongs to a study of blood T cells in healthy people across ages. CDR3 length equals 12 residues. The germline gives CDR1 SGHTA, CDR2 FQGTGA. Trimming left V 8 bases short and J 0 bases short, with 8 bases between. Using a J-beta primer mix together with a sample-barcoded 5' primer, a second PCR was run for roughly 7 to 11 cycles. TCRdb fed the 5' RACE reads into MiXCR, producing one record per CDR3 protein. Altogether about 670,000 distinct CDR3 sequences are present, roughly 41% being singletons, with the ten largest covering approximately 29%.

The source material was blood. V usage is TRBV7-3 and J usage is TRBJ2-7, with D uncertain. The clonotype was recovered from an older man in good health. CDR3 nucleotide sequence: TGTGCCAGCGCCCCCTCCTCCTACGAGCAGTACTTC. Protein product: CASAPSSYEQYF.